These T cell receptor beta chains were read from a single sample in a study of high-grade serous ovarian cancer treatment subgroups. Method: immunoSEQ multiplex PCR; TCRdb's copy keeps in-frame clones and lacks some. Of several thousand clones in the sample, about three quarters were seen once. The sequencing input was tumor tissue. The receptors come from a human donor with high-grade serous ovarian cancer. The CDR3 runs from the conserved cysteine through the conserved F or W. Fields, in order: V gene, J gene, D gene, clone size, CDR3 protein, CDR3 DNA. D genes are given only for firm matches. Clone size is shown for a subset of rows, as once, few, many or a class of expanded clone.

V: TRBV11-2
J: TRBJ2-4
D: TRBD1
size: .
CDR3: CASSLRTGSKNIQYF
DNA: TGTGCCAGCAGCCTCCGGACAGGATCCAAAAACATTCAGTACTTC

V: TRBV5-1
J: TRBJ1-1
D: .
size: .
CDR3: CASYPGATGTEAFF
DNA: TGCGCCAGCTACCCAGGGGCTACTGGCACTGAAGCTTTCTTT

V: TRBV4-2
J: TRBJ2-3
D: .
size: .
CDR3: CASSQTSTDTQYF
DNA: TGTGCCAGCAGCCAAACTAGCACAGATACGCAGTATTTT

V: TRBV5-1
J: TRBJ1-1
D: .
size: .
CDR3: CASSLGFVQGPNTEAFF
DNA: TGCGCCAGCAGCTTAGGGTTCGTTCAGGGCCCGAACACTGAAGCTTTCTTT

V: TRBV6-6
J: TRBJ2-2
D: TRBD1
size: once
CDR3: CASSYSDRGTGELFF
DNA: TGTGCCAGCAGTTACTCGGACAGGGGCACCGGGGAGCTGTTTTTT

V: TRBV18
J: TRBJ1-4
D: TRBD1
size: .
CDR3: CASSLYPGQGNGKLFF
DNA: TGTGCCAGCTCACTGTACCCGGGACAGGGGAACGGAAAACTGTTTTTT

V: TRBV7-2
J: TRBJ1-6
D: .
size: .
CDR3: CASSRSGSGALGYNSPLHF
DNA: TGTGCCAGCAGCCGCTCAGGAAGTGGGGCGTTGGGCTATAATTCACCCCTCCACTTT

V: TRBV9
J: TRBJ1-6
D: TRBD1
size: .
CDR3: CASSAAGGGSPLHF
DNA: TGTGCCAGCAGCGCAGCAGGGGGAGGGTCACCCCTCCACTTT

V: TRBV19
J: TRBJ1-4
D: .
size: .
CDR3: CASSIRGGGEKLFF
DNA: TGTGCCAGTAGTATCAGGGGAGGCGGTGAAAAACTGTTTTTT

V: TRBV5-1
J: TRBJ1-1
D: .
size: once
CDR3: CASRAEGGTEAFF
DNA: TGCGCCAGCAGGGCCGAGGGGGGCACTGAAGCTTTCTTT

V: TRBV6-1
J: TRBJ2-7
D: TRBD1
size: once
CDR3: CASRGQGGYEQYF
DNA: TGTGCCAGCAGAGGACAGGGCGGCTACGAGCAGTACTTC

V: TRBV5-4
J: TRBJ1-1
D: .
size: .
CDR3: CASSFNTEAFF
DNA: TGTGCCAGCAGCTTTAACACTGAAGCTTTCTTT

V: TRBV21-1
J: TRBJ1-6
D: .
size: few
CDR3: CASSTLARGDNSPLHF
DNA: TGTGCCAGCAGTACACTCGCCCGCGGCGATAATTCACCCCTCCACTTT

V: TRBV19
J: TRBJ1-5
D: TRBD1
size: .
CDR3: CASRGGNQPQHF
DNA: TGTGCCAGCAGGGGGGGGAATCAGCCCCAGCATTTT

V: TRBV29-1
J: TRBJ2-3
D: TRBD2
size: .
CDR3: CSVEEIAGPRTDTQYF
DNA: TGCAGCGTTGAAGAAATAGCGGGGCCTCGCACAGATACGCAGTATTTT

V: TRBV5-5
J: TRBJ1-4
D: TRBD1
size: .
CDR3: CASSTGQGPPRELFF
DNA: TGTGCCAGCAGCACAGGACAGGGGCCTCCACGAGAACTGTTTTTT

V: TRBV4-1
J: TRBJ2-2
D: TRBD2
size: .
CDR3: CASSQDGRLAGVTGELFF
DNA: TGCGCCAGCAGCCAAGATGGTAGACTAGCGGGCGTCACCGGGGAGCTGTTTTTT

V: TRBV18
J: TRBJ2-7
D: TRBD1
size: .
CDR3: CASSQIRDRAPTYEQYF
DNA: TGTGCCAGCTCCCAGATAAGGGACAGGGCGCCAACGTACGAGCAGTACTTC

V: TRBV4-3
J: TRBJ1-2
D: TRBD1
size: .
CDR3: CASSQEEAHRGPAYGYTF
DNA: TGCGCCAGCAGCCAAGAGGAGGCCCACAGGGGGCCAGCCTATGGCTACACCTTC

V: TRBV6-1
J: TRBJ1-2
D: .
size: .
CDR3: CASSDQGLANYGYTF
DNA: TGTGCCAGCAGTGATCAGGGGTTAGCGAACTATGGCTACACCTTC

V: TRBV5-6
J: TRBJ2-3
D: .
size: once
CDR3: CASSFTGPLDTQYF
DNA: TGTGCCAGCAGCTTTACAGGGCCATTGGATACGCAGTATTTT

V: TRBV2
J: TRBJ2-7
D: .
size: .
CDR3: CASGTVYEQYF
DNA: TGTGCCAGCGGCACTGTCTACGAGCAGTACTTC

V: TRBV7-8
J: TRBJ1-1
D: .
size: .
CDR3: CASSLRRLNTEAFF
DNA: TGTGCCAGCAGCCTCCGACGGCTGAACACTGAAGCTTTCTTT

V: TRBV2
J: TRBJ1-2
D: TRBD1
size: once
CDR3: CASRENRGQGGYTF
DNA: TGTGCCAGCAGGGAAAACAGGGGGCAGGGAGGCTACACCTTC

V: TRBV2
J: TRBJ2-1
D: .
size: .
CDR3: CASNAGHYNEQFF
DNA: TGTGCCAGCAACGCCGGACACTACAATGAGCAGTTCTTC

V: TRBV5-6
J: TRBJ2-3
D: .
size: .
CDR3: CASSLLDRITDTQYF
DNA: TGTGCCAGCAGCTTGCTCGACAGAATCACAGATACGCAGTATTTT

V: TRBV14
J: TRBJ1-2
D: TRBD1
size: .
CDR3: CASSQGRTGGRNGYTF
DNA: TGTGCCAGCAGCCAAGGAAGGACAGGGGGTAGGAATGGCTACACCTTC

V: TRBV6-1
J: TRBJ2-7
D: TRBD1
size: once
CDR3: CASSPTSGQGHEQYF
DNA: TGTGCCAGCAGCCCGACCTCGGGACAGGGCCACGAGCAGTACTTC

V: TRBV2
J: TRBJ1-2
D: .
size: few
CDR3: CASGINYGYTF
DNA: TGTGCCAGCGGTATTAACTATGGCTACACCTTC

V: TRBV9
J: TRBJ1-4
D: .
size: .
CDR3: CASSVEPTTTNEKLFF
DNA: TGTGCCAGCAGCGTAGAGCCGACAACGACTAATGAAAAACTGTTTTTT

V: TRBV14
J: TRBJ2-1
D: TRBD2
size: .
CDR3: CASSQVLLRSSGGRGEQFF
DNA: TGTGCCAGCAGCCAAGTTTTGTTGAGGTCCAGCGGGGGGAGGGGTGAGCAGTTCTTC

V: TRBV10-3
J: TRBJ1-2
D: .
size: .
CDR3: CAISEGNRADGYTF
DNA: TGTGCCATCAGTGAGGGGAACAGGGCGGATGGCTACACCTTC

V: TRBV30
J: TRBJ1-2
D: .
size: .
CDR3: CAWSSGNGNVGYGYTF
DNA: TGTGCCTGGAGTTCGGGGAACGGTAATGTGGGCTATGGCTACACCTTC

V: TRBV7-2
J: TRBJ2-7
D: TRBD2
size: .
CDR3: CASSRTSGGDYEQYF
DNA: TGTGCCAGCAGCCGGACTAGCGGGGGGGACTACGAGCAGTACTTC

V: TRBV5-1
J: TRBJ1-3
D: TRBD1
size: once
CDR3: CASSLGQGGNTIYF
DNA: TGCGCCAGCAGCTTGGGACAGGGTGGAAACACCATATATTTT

V: TRBV10-3
J: TRBJ2-7
D: .
size: once
CDR3: CAISESPPHGGLGEQYF
DNA: TGTGCCATCAGTGAGTCCCCCCCCCACGGGGGCCTAGGCGAGCAGTACTTC

V: TRBV6-6
J: TRBJ1-2
D: .
size: .
CDR3: CASSSQETGNYGYTF
DNA: TGTGCCAGCAGTAGCCAGGAAACCGGGAACTATGGCTACACCTTC

V: TRBV13
J: TRBJ1-1
D: .
size: .
CDR3: CASRLGVSNTEAFF
DNA: TGTGCCAGCAGGCTAGGGGTAAGCAACACTGAAGCTTTCTTT

V: TRBV2
J: TRBJ1-2
D: .
size: .
CDR3: CASGGGDYYGYTF
DNA: TGTGCCAGCGGAGGGGGGGATTACTATGGCTACACCTTC

V: TRBV19
J: TRBJ1-1
D: TRBD1
size: few
CDR3: CASNAPPGTGVWDTEAFF
DNA: TGTGCCAGTAATGCCCCGCCGGGGACAGGGGTTTGGGACACTGAAGCTTTCTTT

V: TRBV20-1
J: TRBJ1-2
D: .
size: .
CDR3: CSARVGSGYTF
DNA: TGCAGTGCTAGAGTGGGCTCTGGCTACACCTTC

V: TRBV7-2
J: TRBJ2-7
D: .
size: few
CDR3: CATSASYSSYEQYF
DNA: TGTGCCACAAGTGCCAGTTACAGCTCCTACGAGCAGTACTTC

V: TRBV27
J: TRBJ2-7
D: .
size: once
CDR3: CASSFVGYEQYF
DNA: TGTGCCAGCAGTTTTGTGGGTTACGAGCAGTACTTC

V: TRBV7-9
J: TRBJ2-7
D: .
size: .
CDR3: CASSVSWSYEQYF
DNA: TGTGCCAGCAGCGTCTCGTGGTCCTACGAGCAGTACTTC

V: TRBV4-1
J: TRBJ2-7
D: TRBD2
size: .
CDR3: CASSQGSGGSSYEQYF
DNA: TGCGCCAGCAGCCAAGGTAGCGGGGGAAGCTCCTACGAGCAGTACTTC